What follows describes a single T cell receptor (beta chain). This clone was detected only a few times. What antigen it recognizes has not been identified. No per-base quality is available; no much larger clone lies one base away. This entry is derived from a study of lymphopenia after photon versus proton radiotherapy (dated by TCRdb to about 2019). Looking at the study overall: The study compared the immunological effects of photon versus proton radiation therapy in patients with gastrointestinal tumors who developed high-grade lymphopenia. The study aimed to characterize how the two radiation modalities differ in their impact on the immune system. The roughly 18 patients in the cohort had gastrointestinal tumors, were treated with either photon or proton therapy, and subsequently developed lymphopenia.

Study-wide findings and limitations: During treatment, patients who received proton therapy stayed relatively stable, whereas patients who received photon therapy lost naive T cells and TCR diversity and gained effector/memory populations. Among patients across the cohort who died, overall survival time showed an inverse correlation with a larger post-nadir drop in TCR diversity. After the lymphocyte count nadir, repertoires from photon-treated patients showed oligoclonal expansion, particularly of CD8+ Temra cells, and this expansion drove the decline in diversity. The survival association was examined only in patients who died, and the authors described better survival with proton therapy as a possibility, not as a demonstrated result.

The CDR1 and CDR2 encoded by the germline V gene are SGHTA and FQGNSA. Including cysteine and phenylalanine, the CDR3 has 11 amino acids. The read is trimmed to its CDR3 DNA, 33 bases read in frame from base 1. Trimming removed 2 bases from V and 5 bases from J, leaving 1 base between the germline ends. The library came from the immunoSEQ multiplex PCR assay. T cell repertoires were profiled with deep sequencing of rearranged TCR beta loci together with multiparametric flow cytometry. The table was pulled from immuneACCESS by TCRdb, which kept in-frame rearrangements only. Such tables lose some clones; where checked, under half of the loss comes from unresolved V genes, and the rest has no known cause. A total of about 5,000 clones appear in this sample, around 89% of them only once. About a sixth of the sample lies in the top ten.

This sample comprised peripheral blood, obtained from a patient treated with photon-based radiotherapy. The sequence derives from a man aged 25-45 years with gastric cancer. The V gene is TRBV7-2 and the J gene is TRBJ1-5, with the D segment identity uncertain. CDR3 loop: CASSLHQPQHF. The DNA is TGTGCCAGCAGCTTACATCAGCCCCAGCATTTT.